This TCR beta chain is drawn from a study of blood T cell repertoires in COVID-19. Overall study context: The United States, Italy and Spain supplied acute and convalescent COVID-19 samples. Sample material is recorded as cDNA or gDNA derived from T cells, B-cell-depleted T cells, or PBMCs.

Those enrolled in Seattle joined during active infection and were followed longitudinally afterward. Original handling: Counts of nucleated cells, estimated from reference gene primer amplification, were obtained. Clones were sequenced by immunoSEQ multiplex PCR, and TCRdb holds only the in-frame ones, with some missing. The D gene and trimming were derived from the DNA, and the V and J assignments and clone size from that table. The data hold 300,000 to 350,000 clones, with 88% observed a single time. Germline CDR1 is KGHDR and CDR2 is SFDVKD. The ends lost 1 base at V and 6 bases at J; junction bases unmatched: 4. The CDR3 runs 15 residues.

Sequenced material: peripheral blood. The sequence was collected from a woman in her thirties with COVID-19, enrolled during active disease. J is TRBJ2-3 and V is TRBV24-1; 9 bases are shared with TRBD2. CDR3 sequence reads: CATSDLGGGGDTQYF. CDR3 nucleotides: TGTGCCACCAGTGATTTAGGCGGGGGGGGCGATACGCAGTATTTT.